Listed below are T cell receptor beta chains from one sample, sequenced in a study of Ad26.COV2.S vaccination and SARS-CoV-2 variants. TCRdb's copy holds only in-frame clones and misses some; the assay was immunoSEQ multiplex PCR. The sample records hundreds of thousands of clones, approximately 88% being singletons. The sample in question was peripheral blood, obtained in a trial of Ad26.COV2.S vaccine versus placebo. Receptors were obtained from a person between 18 and 59 years old who received the Ad26.COV2.S COVID-19 vaccine or a placebo. Both conserved end residues are part of each CDR3. The D gene is left open where the match is weak. Size tells how often a clone was seen (once, few, many) or the class of an expanded clone, and some rows leave it out.

>TRBV10-1|-|-|TRBJ2-6
CASSESSGAISGANVLTF
TGCGCCAGCAGTGAGTCCTCGGGGGCTATCTCTGGGGCCAACGTCCTGACTTTC
>TRBV2|-|few|TRBJ1-1
CASSLMGPSNTEAFF
TGTGCCAGCAGCCTTATGGGGCCCTCGAACACTGAAGCTTTCTTT
>TRBV19|TRBD2|-|TRBJ2-5
CASSIDHKGGASGETQYF
TGTGCCAGTAGTATAGATCACAAGGGAGGGGCGTCGGGAGAGACCCAGTACTTC
>TRBV7-9|-|-|TRBJ1-6
CASSLEGGRSSYNSPLHF
TGTGCCAGCAGCTTAGAGGGGGGCAGAAGCTCCTATAATTCACCCCTCCACTTT
>TRBV1|-|-|TRBJ2-7
CTTSSKRGYEQYF
TGCACCACCTCTTCCAAGCGGGGGTACGAGCAGTACTTC
>TRBV18|-|-|TRBJ1-6
CASSPPLGNSPLHF
TGTGCCAGCTCACCACCGTTGGGAAATTCACCCCTCCACTTT
>TRBV7-2|TRBD1|-|TRBJ2-1
CASSLEGQGYNEQFF
TGTGCCAGCAGCTTAGAGGGACAGGGATACAATGAGCAGTTCTTC
>TRBV4-3|TRBD1|-|TRBJ1-4
CASSQVSGTVNEKLFF
TGCGCCAGCAGCCAAGTTTCCGGGACAGTGAATGAAAAACTGTTTTTT
>TRBV30|TRBD2|-|TRBJ2-1
CAWNEGAGGHYNEQFF
TGTGCCTGGAACGAAGGGGCGGGGGGCCACTACAATGAGCAGTTCTTC
>TRBV6-5|-|-|TRBJ1-2
CASSYSISRDYGYTF
TGTGCCAGCAGTTACTCGATATCCAGGGACTATGGCTACACCTTC
>TRBV15|-|-|TRBJ1-6
CATRADYNSPLHF
TGTGCCACCAGGGCGGACTATAATTCACCCCTCCACTTT
>TRBV6-6|-|-|TRBJ2-7
CASSPRGTHYEQYF
TGTGCCAGCAGCCCCCGTGGGACACACTACGAGCAGTACTTC
>TRBV15|TRBD2|-|TRBJ2-1
CATSRDLLAGVYEQFF
TGTGCCACCAGCAGAGATTTACTAGCGGGGGTTTATGAGCAGTTCTTC
>TRBV6-5|-|-|TRBJ2-2
CASSYASGNTGELFF
TGTGCCAGCAGTTACGCCTCAGGGAACACCGGGGAGCTGTTTTTT